A single sample gave rise to the 23 T cell receptor beta chains below, sequenced in a study of shared clonotypes between healthy human individuals (dated by TCRdb to 2018 to 2020). Libraries were prepared through the immunoSEQ multiplex PCR assay. As stored in TCRdb, this immuneACCESS dataset retains in-frame rearrangements with V and J assigned. A fraction of the clones does not appear; measured against another copy, unresolved V genes explain less than half of the discrepancy, and the remainder lacks a known reason. The sample table shows some 2 million clones, and approximately 94% are seen once. The biggest ten clones account for 1.2% of the sample. CD8 naive samples consisted of CD45RO-negative cells that were positively selected for CCR7, yielding a CD45RA+CCR7+ population without TemRA cells. The sample was naive CD8+ T cells sorted from blood. The sample's cell subset or site label, decoded: CD45RA+CCR7+. Source of these receptors: a man younger than 35 in good health.

The chain recombines TRBV5-4 with TRBJ2-7; 7 positions agree with TRBD2. The CDR3 has 15 residues. Germline CDR1 reads SGHNT; CDR2 reads YYREEE (reference sequence). Trimming cost V 2 bases and J 7 bases; bases outside gene matches: 12. The CDR3 DNA follows: TGTGCCAGCAGCTTTGCGGGAGAGAAAGGCTGGGAGCAGTACTTC. It specifies CASSFAGEKGWEQYF. Full variable domain (missing parts from reference TRBV5-4 and TRBJ2-7): ETGVTQSPTHLIKTRGQQVTLRCSSQSGHNTVSWYQQALGQGPQFIFQYYREEENGRGNFPPRFSGLQFPNYSSELNVNALELDDSALYLCASSFAGEKGWEQYFGPGTRLTVT.

This chain joins TRBV27 and TRBJ2-5; 8 positions match TRBD2. Germline V CDR1 and CDR2: MNHEY, SMNVEV (reference sequence). The CDR3 covers 15 residues. V gave up 3 bases and J gave up 0 bases; unmatched junction bases: 3. The CDR3: CASSLGGGHQETQYF. CDR3 DNA sequence: TGTGCCAGCAGTTTGGGCGGGGGGCACCAAGAGACCCAGTACTTC.

The chain carries TRBV28 and TRBJ1-6, with D possibly TRBD1 on 6 matching bases. This CDR3 has 17 residues. Germline-derived CDR1 and CDR2 are MDHEN and SYDVKM. Trimming cost V 5 bases and J 4 bases, with 18 bases left between them. The CDR3 DNA reads as TGTGCCAGCAGTCCCCCTTTCGGGACAACTTATAATTCACCCCTCCACTTT. Amino acids: CASSPPFGTTYNSPLHF.

This clone was picked up one time. The rearrangement links TRBV7-9 to TRBJ2-5; D might be TRBD2 (5 bases). There are 14 residues in the CDR3. Germline V gives CDR1 SEHNR, CDR2 FQNEAQ (reference sequence). V gave up 5 bases and J gave up 5 bases, with 15 bases separating them. Here the CDR3 DNA reads TGTGCCAGCAGCGGCACTAGGGATGGGGAGACCCAGTACTTC. Translation gives CASSGTRDGETQYF.

In this sample, this clone turned up a few times. The sample holds other DNA sequences that translate to the same CDR3. This chain links TRBV30 with TRBJ1-1; D not certain. CDR1 is GTSNPN, CDR2 SVGIG, per germline (reference sequence). Trimming removed 3 bases from V and 0 bases from J, with 2 bases in between. The CDR3 totals 11 residues. The DNA for the CDR3 is TGTGCCTGGAGACTGAACACTGAAGCTTTCTTT. It yields the protein CAWRLNTEAFF.

The chain has TRBV27 and TRBJ2-2; D may be TRBD2 (7 bases). This CDR3 spans 16 amino acids. Germline-derived CDR1 and CDR2 are MNHEY and SMNVEV (reference sequence). Trimming cost V 6 bases and J 3 bases, with 17 bases left between them. The CDR3 protein is CASRSLGGLDTGELFF. The CDR3 region has the DNA TGTGCCAGCAGATCCTTGGGGGGGCTAGACACCGGGGAGCTGTTTTTT.

CDR3 bases: TGTGCCAGCACCCTTAGCGGGGATAGCACAGATACGCAGTATTTT. Its protein is CASTLSGDSTDTQYF. V gene TRBV11-1 combines with J gene TRBJ2-3; TRBD2 agrees at 8 bases. This CDR3 region has 15 residues. The V and J ends lost 7 bases and 0 bases, in that order; junction bases with no gene match: 6. The V gene's germline CDR1 is SGHAT and CDR2 FQDESV (reference sequence).

This clone was detected once. This sample also contains other DNA sequences that code for the same CDR3. The V gene is TRBV27, the J gene TRBJ2-7; 7 bases are a match to TRBD1. This CDR3 is 13 amino acids long. CDR1 is MNHEY, CDR2 SMNVEV, per germline (reference sequence). V shed 4 bases and J 3 bases; nucleotides not matched to a gene: 3. In DNA, the CDR3 is TGTGCCAGCAGTTCGGGACAGTTCTACGAGCAGTACTTC. It encodes CASSSGQFYEQYF.

V is TRBV28 and J is TRBJ2-1, with 9 bases that match TRBD2. CDR3 size: 18 residues. Germline CDR1 and CDR2: MDHEN and SYDVKM. V was pared by 4 bases and J by 8 bases, with 18 bases of the junction left unmatched. The CDR3 here is CASSSTPTWLAGRDEQFF. DNA of the CDR3: TGTGCCAGCAGTTCAACCCCCACGTGGCTAGCGGGGCGCGATGAGCAGTTCTTC.

The chain recombines TRBV13 with TRBJ1-2; 9 bases match TRBD1. The V segment lost 4 bases and the J segment 4 bases; nucleotides outside the gene matches: 16. CDR1 is PRHDT, CDR2 FYEKMQ, per germline (reference sequence). The CDR3 is 18 residues long. CDR3 protein: CASSSNTGTGIFGYGYTF. The DNA for the CDR3 is TGTGCCAGCAGCTCGAACACCGGGACAGGGATTTTTGGCTATGGCTACACCTTC. Together with reference TRBV13 and TRBJ1-2, the CDR3 gives the full variable domain: AAGVIQSPRHLIKEKRETATLKCYPIPRHDTVYWYQQGPGQDPQFLISFYEKMQSDKGSIPDRFSAQQFSDYHSELNMSSLELGDSALYFCASSSNTGTGIFGYGYTFGSGTRLTVV.

The chain has TRBV6-5 and TRBJ2-5; 11 bases agree with TRBD2. CDR3 length: 16 residues. With 4 bases clipped from V and 0 bases from J, the junction kept 4 bases outside the gene matches. Germline V lookup: CDR1 MNHEY, CDR2 SVGAGI. The CDR3 DNA is TGTGCCAGCAGTTCAGTAGCGGGAGGGTACCAAGAGACCCAGTACTTC. Encoded protein: CASSSVAGGYQETQYF.

The rearrangement uses TRBV7-8 and TRBJ1-2; D gene uncertain. The CDR3 consists of 14 residues. V was cut by 2 bases and J by 4 bases, with 11 bases left in between. Germline V gene sequence: CDR1 SGHVS, CDR2 FQNEAQ. The CDR3 loop is CASSLTASSYGYTF. The CDR3 DNA follows: TGTGCCAGCAGCTTAACGGCCAGCTCCTATGGCTACACCTTC.

V and J are TRBV27 and TRBJ1-3, with a tentative D call TRBD1 (5 bases). The germline V gene has CDR1 MNHEY and CDR2 SMNVEV (reference sequence). Trimming cost V 2 bases and J 4 bases, with 15 bases left between them. The CDR3 runs to 16 residues. The CDR3 sequence is CASSLRAGSMGNTIYF. The CDR3 DNA follows: TGTGCCAGCAGTTTACGGGCAGGGAGTATGGGAAACACCATATATTTT.

Remarks on this clone: One junction end does not reproduce the germline sequence, and a read error may be involved. The V and J genes are TRBV15 and TRBJ2-7, with D perhaps being TRBD1 or TRBD2 (5 bases each). The CDR3 has 16 residues. Germline CDR1 LNHNV, CDR2 YYDKDF (reference sequence). This CDR3 reads CATSRGRGLVSSEQYF. The CDR3 region has the DNA TGTGCCACCAGCAGAGGTCGGGGCCTAGTATCCTCCGAGCAGTACTTC.

The V gene is TRBV6-6, the J gene TRBJ1-3; 7 nucleotides align to TRBD1. CDR3 length: 15 residues. CDR1 MNHNY and CDR2 SVGAGI come from the germline V gene (reference sequence). V gave up 2 bases and J gave up 3 bases; unmatched junction bases: 4. For the CDR3, the DNA is TGTGCCAGCAGTTACAACCAGGGGGATGGAAACACCATATATTTT. Translating it yields CASSYNQGDGNTIYF.

The J gene is TRBJ1-1, the V gene TRBV29-1; D ambiguous. Germline CDR1 and CDR2: SQVTM and ANQGSEA. V lost 4 bases and J 1 base, leaving 13 bases between the germline ends. The CDR3 consists of 14 residues. The CDR3 protein is CSVVSPPGNTEAFF. In DNA, the CDR3 is TGCAGCGTTGTGAGTCCGCCGGGGAACACTGAAGCTTTCTTT.

The chain employs TRBV7-9 and TRBJ1-1; TRBD1 matches at 9 bases. The V segment lost 2 bases and the J segment 4 bases; nucleotides outside the gene matches: 5. This CDR3 contains 15 residues. Germline CDR1 and CDR2: SEHNR and FQNEAQ (reference sequence). In DNA, the CDR3 is TGTGCCAGCAGCTTATCTCCGGGACAGGGCACTGAAGCTTTCTTT. Encoded protein: CASSLSPGQGTEAFF. Full variable domain (remainder filled in from reference TRBV7-9 and TRBJ1-1): DTGVSQNPRHKITKRGQNVTFRCDPISEHNRLYWYRQTLGQGPEFLTYFQNEAQLEKSRLLSDRFSAERPKGSFSTLEIQRTEQGDSAMYLCASSLSPGQGTEAFFGQGTRLTVV.

The chain links TRBV4-1 to TRBJ1-5; D is perhaps TRBD1 (5 bases). Per the germline V gene, CDR1 is MGHRA and CDR2 is YSYEKL. The V end lost 4 bases, the J end lost 6 bases, and 16 bases lay between the germline ends. CDR3 length: 15 residues. The CDR3 spells CASSRGTGGGQPQHF. The CDR3 nucleotides read TGCGCCAGCAGCCGGGGGACTGGGGGAGGTCAGCCCCAGCATTTT.

This sequence joins TRBV30 and TRBJ2-2, with TRBD2 matching over 10 bases. Germline CDR1 GTSNPN, CDR2 SVGIG (reference sequence). The CDR3 sequence is 16 residues long. CDR3 nucleotide sequence: TGTGCTTCCGGGGATAGCGGGGGGCCGAACACCGGGGAGCTGTTTTTT. Translation: CASGDSGGPNTGELFF. Full variable domain (missing parts from reference TRBV30 and TRBJ2-2): SQTIHQWPATLVQPVGSPLSLECTVEGTSNPNLYWYRQAAGRGLQLLFYSVGIGQISSEVPQNLSASRPQDRQFILSSKKLLLSDSGFYLCASGDSGGPNTGELFFGEGSRLTVL.

The rearrangement uses TRBV7-8 and TRBJ1-2; 9 bases line up with TRBD1. With V trimmed by 5 bases and J by 4 bases, 5 bases remained unmatched. Germline V gene sequence: CDR1 SGHVS, CDR2 FQNEAQ. The CDR3 length is 14 residues. The CDR3 DNA sequence: TGTGCCAGCAGCCTTGGGACAGGGTCCTATGGCTACACCTTC. It encodes CASSLGTGSYGYTF.

The rearrangement joins TRBV2 to TRBJ2-2; a weak D match, TRBD1 (6 bases). The CDR3 consists of 14 residues. CDR1 is SNHLY, CDR2 FYNNEI, per germline. The V gene lost 4 bases and the J gene lost 4 bases, with 10 bases spanning the gap. The CDR3 spells CASSGRDTTGELFF. CDR3 nucleotides: TGTGCCAGCAGTGGTAGGGACACCACCGGGGAGCTGTTTTTT.

The chain uses TRBV27 and TRBJ2-1; 8 bases agree with TRBD2. V trimming: 0 bases; J trimming: 8 bases; junction bases outside the gene matches: 12. The CDR3 covers 17 residues. Looked up from germline, CDR1 is MNHEY and CDR2 is SMNVEV (reference sequence). The CDR3 bases are TGTGCCAGCAGTTTATCGGCCGGGACTAGACTATTCGATGAGCAGTTCTTC. The encoded protein is CASSLSAGTRLFDEQFF.

This rearrangement joins TRBV28 to TRBJ2-7, with a possible D match to TRBD2 (6 bases). The V end was cut by 4 bases, the J end by 4 bases, with 14 bases between. Germline CDR1 is MDHEN and CDR2 is SYDVKM. The CDR3 runs 14 residues. CDR3: CASSSLGLTYEQYF. The CDR3 nucleotides are TGTGCCAGCAGTTCATTGGGACTGACGTACGAGCAGTACTTC.